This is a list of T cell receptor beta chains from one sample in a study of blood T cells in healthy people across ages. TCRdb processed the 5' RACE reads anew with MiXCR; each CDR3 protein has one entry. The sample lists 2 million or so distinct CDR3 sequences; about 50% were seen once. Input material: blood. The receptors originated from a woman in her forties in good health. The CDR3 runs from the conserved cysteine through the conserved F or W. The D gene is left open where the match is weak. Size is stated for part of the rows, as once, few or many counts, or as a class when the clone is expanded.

TGCAGTGCTAGAGGACACTCGGGAAATGAAAAACTGTTTTTT CSARGHSGNEKLFF TRBV20-1 . . TRBJ1-4
TGTGCCAGCAGCCAACAGAGGGACGAGAACAATGAGCAGTTCTTC CASSQQRDENNEQFF TRBV3-1 . . TRBJ2-1
TGTGCCAGCAGTGCGGGTGTTCACTACGAGCAGTACTTC CASSAGVHYEQYF TRBV6-1 . . TRBJ2-7
TGTGCCAGCAGCCCCTCGCAGGGGTCGGGACAGACCCAGTACTTC CASSPSQGSGQTQYF TRBV11-2 . . TRBJ2-5
TGCAGCGTTGTGGTTTTGGGTGGTGGAGGCTACACCTTC CSVVVLGGGGYTF TRBV29-1 . . TRBJ1-2
TGTGCCACCCACGGGAGACAGGGTGAAGAGACCCAGTACTTC CATHGRQGEETQYF TRBV7-9 . . TRBJ2-5
TGTGCCAGCAGCTTATCCAGGGCCGGTGAGCCCCAGCATTTT CASSLSRAGEPQHF TRBV7-9 . . TRBJ1-5
TGCGCCAGCAACCGGAGGCAGGGTACGGCCTACAATGAGCAGTTCTTC CASNRRQGTAYNEQFF TRBV5-1 once . TRBJ2-1
TGCAGCGTTGTCCCGGGACAACCCACAGATACGCAGTATTTT CSVVPGQPTDTQYF TRBV29-1 many . TRBJ2-3
TGTGCCAGCAGCTACGGGACTAGCGGGGGGGCGAGCACAGATACGCAGTATTTT CASSYGTSGGASTDTQYF TRBV7-2 . TRBD2 TRBJ2-3
TGCGCCAGCAGCTCGGGACTAGGCCCTAGCACAGATACGCAGTATTTT CASSSGLGPSTDTQYF TRBV5-1 few TRBD2 TRBJ2-3
TGTGCCAGCAGCTTAACGGGACTAGCGGGGGAGGGTGAGCAGTTCTTC CASSLTGLAGEGEQFF TRBV7-3 . TRBD2 TRBJ2-1
TGTGCCAGCTCGCCTTTGACAGGGAAAGAGACCCAGTACTTC CASSPLTGKETQYF TRBV18 few TRBD1 TRBJ2-5
TGCGCCAGCAGTGAGGGACTAGCGGGGGAGCGCCCAGACACAGATACGCAGTATTTT CASSEGLAGERPDTDTQYF TRBV5-1 few TRBD2 TRBJ2-3
TGTGCCAGCAGTTTAGCTGGTAGCGGGGGCCCACAGTTCTTC CASSLAGSGGPQFF TRBV12-3/TRBV12-4 . TRBD2 TRBJ2-1
TGCAGCGTTGTGAAGGGGTTCGATAGGAACGAGCAGTTCTTC CSVVKGFDRNEQFF TRBV29-1 . . TRBJ2-1
TGTGCCAGCAGTTCGCTCCGGGGGTCAAATTCACCCCTCCACTTT CASSSLRGSNSPLHF TRBV28 . . TRBJ1-6
TGCAGCATTTTAAGTTTTTACACAGATACGCAGTATTTT CSILSFYTDTQYF TRBV29-1 . . TRBJ2-3
TGTGCCAGCAGTTACGTTCCCGGCTGGGGATACAATGAGCAGTTCTTC CASSYVPGWGYNEQFF TRBV6-5 . . TRBJ2-1
TGCAGTGCTAAGGGACAGAGCTTTAGCAATCAGCCCCAGCATTTT CSAKGQSFSNQPQHF TRBV20-1 . TRBD1 TRBJ1-5
TGTGCCAGTAGCCACCGCTACCCGACAACGGCCCCCTATTCACCCCTCCACTTT CASSHRYPTTAPYSPLHF TRBV3-1 . . TRBJ1-6
TGTGCCAGCAGCTTGGGGCCCGGGGTACTCACAGATACGCAGTATTTT CASSLGPGVLTDTQYF TRBV7-6 . . TRBJ2-3
TGCGCCAGCAGCCAAGATGGGACAGGGAGAGGCTATGGCTACACCTTC CASSQDGTGRGYGYTF TRBV4-3 few TRBD1 TRBJ1-2
TGCAGCGCCCCTCGCCGCGTAGCGGGGGGTTCCTACAATGAGCAGTTCTTC CSAPRRVAGGSYNEQFF TRBV29-1 few TRBD2 TRBJ2-1
TGTGCCAGCAGCTTCATACAGGGGGGAGAGACCCAGTACTTC CASSFIQGGETQYF TRBV5-6 . TRBD1 TRBJ2-5
TGTGCCATTCGGGACAGGAATGGCTACACCTTC CAIRDRNGYTF TRBV9 few TRBD1 TRBJ1-2
TGCGCCAGCAGCCGTTCAGGGGTATGGGACATTCAGTACTTC CASSRSGVWDIQYF TRBV4-3 . . TRBJ2-4
TGTGCCAGCAGCCAAGAGAATATCGGGGGGTCTAACTATGGCTACACCTTC CASSQENIGGSNYGYTF TRBV7-9 . . TRBJ1-2
TGCGCCAGCAGCTTGCAGGAGGCTAGCGGGGTCTATGAGCAGTTCTTC CASSLQEASGVYEQFF TRBV5-1 once TRBD2 TRBJ2-1
TGCGCCAGCAGCCTTCGGACTAGCGGGGAAGATACGCAGTATTTT CASSLRTSGEDTQYF TRBV4-1 . TRBD2 TRBJ2-3
TGTGCCAGCAGCAATTCGGTAGCGGGGGGGGGTACAGATACGCAGTATTTT CASSNSVAGGGTDTQYF TRBV21-1 . . TRBJ2-3
TGCAGTGCTAGCCGCAGATTGGGGGTGACTAATGAAAAACTGTTTTTT CSASRRLGVTNEKLFF TRBV20-1 . . TRBJ1-4
TGTGCCAGCAGTGAAGTAGTCAGTAACAATGAGCAGTTCTTC CASSEVVSNNEQFF TRBV6-1 . . TRBJ2-1
TGTGCCAGCAGAAGAGTGGGGAATTCACCCCTCCACTTT CASRRVGNSPLHF TRBV12-3/TRBV12-4 . . TRBJ1-6
TGTGCCAGCAGTTCTCAGGGACAGGCCTACAATGAGCAGTTCTTC CASSSQGQAYNEQFF TRBV28 . TRBD1 TRBJ2-1